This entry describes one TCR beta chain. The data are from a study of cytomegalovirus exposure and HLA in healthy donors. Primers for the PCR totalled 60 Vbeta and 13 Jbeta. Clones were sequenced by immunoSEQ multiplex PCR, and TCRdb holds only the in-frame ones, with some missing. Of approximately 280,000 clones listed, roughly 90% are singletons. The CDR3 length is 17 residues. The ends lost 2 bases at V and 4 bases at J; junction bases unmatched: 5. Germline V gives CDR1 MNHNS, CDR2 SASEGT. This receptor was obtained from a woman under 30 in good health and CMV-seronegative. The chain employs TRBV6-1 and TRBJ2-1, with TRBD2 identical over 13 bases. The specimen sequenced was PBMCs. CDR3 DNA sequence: TGTGCCAGCAGTGAATGGGGACTAGCGGGGCAGTACAATGAGCAGTTCTTC. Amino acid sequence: CASSEWGLAGQYNEQFF.